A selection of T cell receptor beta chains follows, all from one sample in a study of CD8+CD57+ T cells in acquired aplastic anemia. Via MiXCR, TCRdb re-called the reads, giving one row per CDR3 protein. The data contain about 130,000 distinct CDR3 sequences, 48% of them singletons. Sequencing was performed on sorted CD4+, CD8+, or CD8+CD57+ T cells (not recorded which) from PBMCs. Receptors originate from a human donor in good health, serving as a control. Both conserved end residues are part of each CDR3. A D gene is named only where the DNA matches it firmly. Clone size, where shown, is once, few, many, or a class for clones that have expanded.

CDR3nt: TGCGCCAGCCCTCCCTCGGGACATACTTCGCTTTACGAGCAGTACTTC
CDR3aa: CASPPSGHTSLYEQYF
j_gene: TRBJ2-7
v_gene: TRBV10-2
d_gene: NA
abundance: NA

CDR3nt: TGCAGCGCTGAAAACGCGAACACCGGGGAGCTGTTTTTT
CDR3aa: CSAENANTGELFF
j_gene: TRBJ2-2
v_gene: TRBV29-1
d_gene: NA
abundance: NA

CDR3nt: TGCAGTGCCGGGGGGACAGGGGGCGGCGAGCAGTACTTC
CDR3aa: CSAGGTGGGEQYF
j_gene: TRBJ2-7
v_gene: TRBV20-1
d_gene: TRBD1
abundance: NA

CDR3nt: TGCAGTGCTGGGGCGGGGGGGCAAGAGACCCAGTACTTC
CDR3aa: CSAGAGGQETQYF
j_gene: TRBJ2-5
v_gene: TRBV20-1
d_gene: TRBD2
abundance: NA

CDR3nt: TGCAGTGCTGGGGACACCTCTGGAAACACCATATATTTT
CDR3aa: CSAGDTSGNTIYF
j_gene: TRBJ1-3
v_gene: TRBV20-1
d_gene: NA
abundance: many

CDR3nt: TGTGCCAGCAGTGAATATGGACAGGGCAATCAGCCCCAGCATTTT
CDR3aa: CASSEYGQGNQPQHF
j_gene: TRBJ1-5
v_gene: TRBV25-1
d_gene: TRBD1
abundance: NA

CDR3nt: TGTGCCAGCAGTCCCCGGACAGGGGGCGGCGGTGGGAGCAATCAGCCCCAGCATTTT
CDR3aa: CASSPRTGGGGGSNQPQHF
j_gene: TRBJ1-5
v_gene: TRBV12-3/TRBV12-4
d_gene: TRBD1
abundance: many

CDR3nt: TGTGCCAGCAGCCAAGTGTCGGCTAGCGCGGATGAGCAGTTCTTC
CDR3aa: CASSQVSASADEQFF
j_gene: TRBJ2-1
v_gene: TRBV4-2
d_gene: NA
abundance: NA

CDR3nt: TGTGCCAGCAGCAACCGAGGGACTAGCGGATACGAGCAGTACTTC
CDR3aa: CASSNRGTSGYEQYF
j_gene: TRBJ2-7
v_gene: TRBV7-2
d_gene: TRBD2
abundance: NA

CDR3nt: TGCAGCGTTTGGGGGATTGACACCTATGGCTACACCTTC
CDR3aa: CSVWGIDTYGYTF
j_gene: TRBJ1-2
v_gene: TRBV29-1
d_gene: NA
abundance: NA

CDR3nt: TGCAGTGCTCAAAACACTAGACACGAGCAGTACTTC
CDR3aa: CSAQNTRHEQYF
j_gene: TRBJ2-7
v_gene: TRBV20-1
d_gene: NA
abundance: NA

CDR3nt: TGTGCCAGCAGCCGGGAGATCAATCAGCCCCAGCATTTT
CDR3aa: CASSREINQPQHF
j_gene: TRBJ1-5
v_gene: TRBV7-6
d_gene: NA
abundance: few

CDR3nt: TGTGCCAGCAGCTTAGAGACAGGCCAGTGGGAGACCCAGTACTTC
CDR3aa: CASSLETGQWETQYF
j_gene: TRBJ2-5
v_gene: TRBV7-2
d_gene: NA
abundance: few

CDR3nt: TGTGCCAGCAGTTATCGGTCGGGTGATGTGGGACCTGAAGCTTTCTTT
CDR3aa: CASSYRSGDVGPEAFF
j_gene: TRBJ1-1
v_gene: TRBV6-5
d_gene: NA
abundance: many

CDR3nt: TGTGCCAGCAGCTTCGACGTACGCCCCCAAAATTCACCCCTCCACTTT
CDR3aa: CASSFDVRPQNSPLHF
j_gene: TRBJ1-6
v_gene: TRBV11-2
d_gene: NA
abundance: many

CDR3nt: TGTGCCAGCAGTTACAAGGGGCAAGGTCAGCCCCAGCATTTT
CDR3aa: CASSYKGQGQPQHF
j_gene: TRBJ1-5
v_gene: TRBV6-5
d_gene: NA
abundance: NA

CDR3nt: TGTGCCAGCAGCAGGACTAGCGGGGGGATTAAAGAGACCCAGTACTTC
CDR3aa: CASSRTSGGIKETQYF
j_gene: TRBJ2-5
v_gene: TRBV7-2
d_gene: TRBD2
abundance: NA

CDR3nt: TGTGCCAGCAGCTTCGGACACGTGAACACTGAAGCTTTCTTT
CDR3aa: CASSFGHVNTEAFF
j_gene: TRBJ1-1
v_gene: TRBV7-2
d_gene: NA
abundance: few

CDR3nt: TGTGCCAGTAGCCGGCCAGGGGAAGGGTACACTGAAGCTTTCTTT
CDR3aa: CASSRPGEGYTEAFF
j_gene: TRBJ1-1
v_gene: TRBV19
d_gene: NA
abundance: NA

CDR3nt: TGTGCCATCAGTGGCAGGGGGAACACAGATACGCAGTATTTT
CDR3aa: CAISGRGNTDTQYF
j_gene: TRBJ2-3
v_gene: TRBV10-3
d_gene: TRBD1
abundance: NA

CDR3nt: TGTGCCAGCAGCTACGTAGCCGGACTTGTTACCGGGGAGCTGTTTTTT
CDR3aa: CASSYVAGLVTGELFF
j_gene: TRBJ2-2
v_gene: TRBV7-3
d_gene: NA
abundance: many

CDR3nt: TGTGCCAGCAGCCAAGGAGGGGTCACTGAAGCTTTCTTT
CDR3aa: CASSQGGVTEAFF
j_gene: TRBJ1-1
v_gene: TRBV3-1
d_gene: NA
abundance: many

CDR3nt: TGTGCCAGCAGGGGGACAGGGATCAATGAGCAGTTCTTC
CDR3aa: CASRGTGINEQFF
j_gene: TRBJ2-1
v_gene: TRBV2
d_gene: TRBD1
abundance: many

CDR3nt: TGTGCCAGCAGCCAACAATGGTTCACTAGCGGGGGACAAGAGACCCAGTACTTC
CDR3aa: CASSQQWFTSGGQETQYF
j_gene: TRBJ2-5
v_gene: TRBV9
d_gene: TRBD2
abundance: once

CDR3nt: TGTGCCAGCAGTTTCATGGCCGAACTAGGCCAAGAGACCCAGTACTTC
CDR3aa: CASSFMAELGQETQYF
j_gene: TRBJ2-5
v_gene: TRBV12-3/TRBV12-4
d_gene: NA
abundance: many

CDR3nt: TGTGCCTGGAGCTATCGTGACAGGGACAATTCACCCCTCCACTTT
CDR3aa: CAWSYRDRDNSPLHF
j_gene: TRBJ1-6
v_gene: TRBV30
d_gene: TRBD1
abundance: many

CDR3nt: TGTGCCAGCAGTTCGGCGGGGGGGACAAACTCCTACGAGCAGTACTTC
CDR3aa: CASSSAGGTNSYEQYF
j_gene: TRBJ2-7
v_gene: TRBV6-5
d_gene: TRBD2
abundance: many

CDR3nt: TGTGCCAGCAGTGCTACGAAGGGACAGCTAAAAGAGACCCAGTACTTC
CDR3aa: CASSATKGQLKETQYF
j_gene: TRBJ2-5
v_gene: TRBV25-1
d_gene: TRBD1
abundance: NA

CDR3nt: TGCAGTGCTAGCTCCTCCGGGACGGCCTTCGGGAATGGCTACACCTTC
CDR3aa: CSASSSGTAFGNGYTF
j_gene: TRBJ1-2
v_gene: TRBV20-1
d_gene: NA
abundance: NA

CDR3nt: TGTGCCAGCTCCTGGGCGGATGAGCAGTTCTTC
CDR3aa: CASSWADEQFF
j_gene: TRBJ2-1
v_gene: TRBV7-9
d_gene: NA
abundance: few

CDR3nt: TGTGCCATCAGGGGGGGGGCTGGCAATCAGCCCCAGCATTTT
CDR3aa: CAIRGGAGNQPQHF
j_gene: TRBJ1-5
v_gene: TRBV10-3
d_gene: NA
abundance: many